These 24 T cell receptor beta chains originate from one sample sequenced in a study of cytomegalovirus exposure and HLA in healthy donors. TCRdb's table, derived via immunoSEQ multiplex PCR, lists solely in-frame clones and lacks some. The sample carries under 250,000 clones, 70% to 90% recorded once. Sequenced input: PBMCs. The receptor set was obtained from a woman between 18 and 29 years old in good health and CMV-seronegative.

The V and J genes are TRBV2 and TRBJ1-5, with 8 bases matching TRBD1. The CDR3 totals 14 residues. The ends lost 4 bases at V and 6 bases at J; junction bases unmatched: 5. In germline, CDR1 is SNHLY, CDR2 FYNNEI. CDR3 nucleotide sequence: TGTGCCAGCAGTGCAGAACAGGGGGGTCAGCCCCAGCATTTT. Encoded protein: CASSAEQGGQPQHF. Complete variable domain (other parts from reference TRBV2 and TRBJ1-5): EPEVTQTPSHQVTQMGQEVILRCVPISNHLYFYWYRQILGQKVEFLVSFYNNEISEKSEIFDDQFSVERPDGSNFTLKIRSTKLEDSAMYFCASSAEQGGQPQHFGDGTRLSIL.

The rearrangement joins TRBV4-1 to TRBJ2-3; D call uncertain. The germline V and J ends were trimmed by 2 bases and 5 bases, with 11 bases remaining between them. This CDR3 is 14 amino acids long. Germline loops: CDR1 MGHRA, CDR2 YSYEKL. DNA for the CDR3: TGCGCCAGCAGCCAACCCCATAGGCAAGATACGCAGTATTTT. It specifies CASSQPHRQDTQYF.

The rearrangement uses TRBV28 and TRBJ2-7; TRBD2 matches 9 bases. CDR3 length: 15 residues. Unmatched junction bases numbered 9, after V lost 5 bases and J lost 4 bases. CDR1 is MDHEN, CDR2 SYDVKM, per germline. CDR3 bases: TGTGCCAGCAGTCCCCGGGTAGCGGGAGATTACGAGCAGTACTTC. This codes for CASSPRVAGDYEQYF.

J is TRBJ2-7 and V is TRBV4-1, with D uncertain. CDR1 and CDR2 (germline): MGHRA, YSYEKL. This CDR3 is built from 15 residues. V lost 2 bases to trimming and J lost 4 bases, with 15 bases between them. CDR3 residues: CASSQLVGLGYEQYF. The CDR3 region has the DNA TGCGCCAGCAGCCAACTTGTGGGCCTTGGTTACGAGCAGTACTTC.

This clone showed up just a few times. This CDR3 is CASSHKNRGRETQYF. In DNA form, the CDR3 reads TGTGCCAGCAGCCATAAAAACAGGGGGCGAGAGACCCAGTACTTC. This chain uses TRBV7-6 with TRBJ2-5; 9 nucleotides align to TRBD1. This CDR3 spans 15 amino acids. The germline V gene has CDR1 SGHVS and CDR2 FNYEAQ. The ends lost 5 bases at V and 4 bases at J; junction bases unmatched: 8.

The rearrangement uses TRBV27 and TRBJ2-3; D perhaps matches TRBD1 (6 bases). Germline V gives CDR1 MNHEY, CDR2 SMNVEV (reference sequence). V was shortened by 4 bases and J by 2 bases, with 16 bases between the two germline ends. The CDR3 consists of 16 residues. CDR3 region: CASSSFIDRPTDTQYF. The CDR3, as DNA: TGTGCCAGCAGTTCATTTATCGACAGGCCCACAGATACGCAGTATTTT.

The chain has TRBV11-3 and TRBJ1-1; the D gene is possibly TRBD1 (6 bases). CDR1 is SGHNT, CDR2 YENEEA, per germline. V was shortened by 4 bases and J by 4 bases, with 10 bases between the two germline ends. This CDR3 contains 13 residues. CDR3 in DNA: TGTGCCAGCAGCTCTAACAGGGTCACTGAAGCTTTCTTT. Translated: CASSSNRVTEAFF.

The chain links TRBV9 to TRBJ1-1; D unclear. Germline CDR1 SGDLS, CDR2 YYNGEE. Trimming shortened V by 0 bases and J by 2 bases, and 8 bases separated the two germline ends. The CDR3 spans 14 residues. The CDR3 loop reads CASSVVVPNTEAFF. DNA for the CDR3: TGTGCCAGCAGCGTAGTGGTCCCCAACACTGAAGCTTTCTTT.

V and J are TRBV5-1 and TRBJ2-6, with TRBD1 identical over 7 bases. Germline V gives CDR1 SGHRS, CDR2 YFSETQ. This CDR3 has 17 amino acids. Trimming at V came to 0 bases and at J to 1 base, leaving 4 bases not matched to a gene. CDR3 coding DNA: TGCGCCAGCAGCTTGGGGGGACAGCCTTCTGGGGCCAACGTCCTGACTTTC. Its translation: CASSLGGQPSGANVLTF.

The chain employs TRBV2 and TRBJ1-5; 7 positions match TRBD1. Germline V lookup: CDR1 SNHLY, CDR2 FYNNEI. The CDR3 is 15 residues long. After removal of 4 bases from V and 1 base from J, the junction contained 4 bases not matched to a gene. The CDR3 loop is CASSGAGGSNQPQHF. The CDR3 nucleotides are TGTGCCAGCAGTGGGGCAGGGGGGAGCAATCAGCCCCAGCATTTT.

The rearrangement joins TRBV6-6 to TRBJ2-7; 9 bases match TRBD1. The CDR3 totals 13 residues. Germline V gives CDR1 MNHNY, CDR2 SVGAGI (reference sequence). The V gene end was trimmed by 6 bases and the J gene end by 5 bases; junction bases not matched to a gene: 5. This CDR3 is CASRTGGGNEQYF. In DNA form, the CDR3 reads TGTGCCAGCAGAACAGGGGGCGGCAACGAGCAGTACTTC.

CDR3 in DNA: TGTGCCAGCAGCTTAGGTCAGAGCATCTATGGCTACACCTTC. This gives the protein CASSLGQSIYGYTF. This sequence joins TRBV11-2 and TRBJ1-2, with unresolved D. The germline V gene encodes CDR1 SGHAT and CDR2 FQNNGV. Trimming stripped 1 base from V and 4 bases from J, with 10 bases between. CDR3 length: 14 amino acids.

The V call is TRBV6-1, the J call TRBJ2-7; 8 nucleotides align to TRBD1. Germline-derived CDR1 and CDR2 are MNHNS and SASEGT. The V segment lost 0 bases and the J segment 0 bases; nucleotides outside the gene matches: 4. The CDR3 consists of 16 residues. As DNA, the CDR3 is TGTGCCAGCAGTGAAGCGCAGGGGGCCAACTCCTACGAGCAGTACTTC. Translated: CASSEAQGANSYEQYF.

The V gene is TRBV5-1, the J gene TRBJ2-7, with D possibly being TRBD2 (6 bases). CDR3 length: 14 residues. Germline V gives CDR1 SGHRS, CDR2 YFSETQ. With 4 bases removed from V and 1 base from J, the gap between germline ends came to 12 bases. CDR3 in DNA: TGCGCCAGCAGCAGCTCTAGCGCATCCTACGAGCAGTACTTC. Residues: CASSSSSASYEQYF.

The chain couples TRBV27 to TRBJ2-7; the match to TRBD1 covers 9 bases. V lost 3 bases to trimming and J lost 4 bases; unmatched junction nucleotides: 4. There are 14 residues in the CDR3. CDR1 and CDR2 (germline): MNHEY, SMNVEV (reference sequence). CDR3 in DNA: TGTGCCAGCAGTTTTGGTGGACAGGGGTACGAGCAGTACTTC. Translating it yields CASSFGGQGYEQYF.

The rearrangement joins TRBV15 to TRBJ2-5; 8 bases are shared with TRBD2. The germline V gene has CDR1 LNHNV and CDR2 YYDKDF (reference sequence). CDR3 length: 14 residues. The ends lost 0 bases at V and 5 bases at J; junction bases unmatched: 2. The CDR3: CATSRELAAETQYF. The CDR3 DNA is TGTGCCACCAGCAGAGAACTAGCGGCCGAGACCCAGTACTTC.

This clone showed up just once. The chain recombines TRBV4-1 with TRBJ2-1; TRBD2 aligns across 7 bases. Unmatched junction bases numbered 17, after V lost 3 bases and J lost 9 bases. The CDR3 covers 17 residues. Per the germline V gene, CDR1 is MGHRA and CDR2 is YSYEKL. CDR3 amino acids: CASSQYQSGTTLTEQFF. CDR3 nucleotide sequence: TGCGCCAGCAGCCAGTACCAAAGCGGGACTACCCTCACTGAGCAGTTCTTC.

The chain carries TRBV4-2 and TRBJ2-7, with TRBD2 identical over 13 bases. The CDR3 contains 17 residues. After removal of 0 bases from V and 7 bases from J, the junction contained 9 bases not matched to a gene. Germline-derived CDR1 and CDR2 are LGHNA and YNFKEQ. The CDR3 is CASSQDLTSGGASEQYF. CDR3 DNA: TGTGCCAGCAGCCAAGATCTCACTAGCGGGGGGGCGAGTGAGCAGTACTTC.

The V gene is TRBV6-1, the J gene TRBJ2-7; D is ambiguous. Germline V CDR1 and CDR2: MNHNS, SASEGT. This CDR3 contains 16 residues. V was shortened by 2 bases and J by 3 bases, with 17 bases between the two germline ends. The CDR3 here is CASSESVIPSIYEQYF. The CDR3 DNA reads as TGTGCCAGCAGTGAATCCGTTATCCCCAGCATCTACGAGCAGTACTTC.

This clone was counted only a few times. The genes are TRBV27 and TRBJ2-7; 8 nucleotides line up with TRBD1. From germline, CDR1 is MNHEY and CDR2 SMNVEV (reference sequence). V lost 4 bases to trimming and J lost 9 bases; unmatched junction nucleotides: 11. This CDR3 comprises 14 residues. Here the CDR3 DNA reads TGTGCCAGCAGTTCCCACGCCCAGGGGGCAGGGCAGTACTTC. It yields the protein CASSSHAQGAGQYF.

The genes are TRBV29-1 and TRBJ1-2; 8 bases are a match to TRBD1. Germline V gives CDR1 SQVTM, CDR2 ANQGSEA. V dropped 7 bases and J dropped 5; count of bases not matched to a gene: 12. The CDR3 length is 14 residues. The CDR3 protein is CSAERTGPRYGYTF. CDR3 nucleotides: TGCAGCGCCGAGCGGACAGGGCCTAGGTATGGCTACACCTTC.

This clone was counted many times. The chain uses TRBV27 and TRBJ2-7; 8 positions agree with TRBD2. CDR1 and CDR2 (germline): MNHEY, SMNVEV (reference sequence). With 2 bases clipped from V and 7 bases from J, the junction kept 10 bases outside the gene matches. This CDR3 is 15 amino acids long. Written as DNA, the CDR3 is TGTGCCAGCAGTTTAACTAGCGGACCATCGGGTGAGCAGTACTTC. Amino acid sequence: CASSLTSGPSGEQYF.

V usage is TRBV12-5 and J usage is TRBJ1-5; D is unclear. The ends were cut back, 0 bases at V and 7 bases at J, with 13 bases in the middle. CDR1 is LGHNT, CDR2 FRNRAP, per germline. CDR3 length equals 15 residues. CDR3 amino acids: CASGLVGRSVQPQHF. The DNA for the CDR3 is TGTGCTAGTGGTTTGGTTGGCAGATCGGTACAGCCCCAGCATTTT.

The rearrangement links TRBV2 to TRBJ2-7; D is unresolved. The V gene's germline CDR1 is SNHLY and CDR2 FYNNEI. Trimming shortened V by 5 bases and J by 6 bases, and 5 bases separated the two germline ends. The CDR3 sequence is 10 residues long. CDR3 nucleotides: TGTGCCAGCAGTAATGCCGAGCAGTACTTC. Its protein product is CASSNAEQYF.